This T cell receptor (beta chain) was recovered during a study of shared clonotypes between healthy human individuals (dated by TCRdb to the early 2020s). Some background on the complete study: Two women and three men aged 18 to 49 years were included in the cohort. For each donor, CD4 naive and CD4 memory were each given three plates, CD8 naive was given two plates, and CD8 memory was given one plate. Blood TCR repertoires of about 5 healthy adults were deeply sequenced to estimate repertoire size and the extent of clonotype sharing between individuals. Libraries were prepared and TCR repertoires were sequenced by different laboratories using diverse techniques, in order to increase sequencing depth and limit assay-specific biases. Between about 0.8 and 9.5 billion PBMCs per donor were obtained by leukapheresis.

Healthy HIV-negative adults with no recently reported acute infections or vaccinations were included as donors. All donors were Caucasian adults living in Nashville, Tennessee, USA. Magnetic negative selection was used to enrich CD4+ T cells, after which naive cells were positively selected on CD45RA and the negative fraction became the memory subset. Blood was obtained by leukapheresis, after which PBMCs were separated by Ficoll-Histopaque density gradient centrifugation and cryopreserved in liquid nitrogen vapor phase. Purity and quantity of every magnetically sorted T cell population were checked by analytical flow cytometry. Genomic DNA was isolated from every sorted fraction and measured by UV absorbance on a Nanodrop 2000c. CDR3 length: 16 amino acids, cysteine to phenylalanine. The kept DNA is CDR3 alone, 48 bases in frame from the first base. The germline V gene gives CDR1 as SGHAT and CDR2 as FQNNGV. The junction shows trimming of 5 bases on V and 1 base on J, plus 18 bases between the germline ends.

Results and caveats for the whole study, not just this receptor: Compared with non-shared clonotypes, the clonotypes found in all four sorted-subset donors had higher generation probabilities. Roughly 5% of naive CD4, 3.5% of naive CD8, approximately 2.2% of memory CD4, and 0.35% to 0.4% of memory CD8 clonotypes were shared across several donors. The genetic and exposure-history diversity represented was limited by the small number of donors. Sampling was restricted to blood, and TCR repertoires in tissues likely differ from the TCR repertoires found in blood. Pairwise subsampling led to the expectation that sequencing depth would affect the degree of clonotype sharing among donors. Larger estimated clonotype richness was generally found for naive subsets than for memory subsets. Rarefaction of sorted-subset datasets indicated incomplete sequencing despite the large sequencing depth.

Using the deep immunoSEQ assay, multiplex PCR amplified TCR CDR3 regions from genomic DNA. Genomic DNA extracted from each cell subset was distributed evenly over all wells of several immunoSEQ 96-well plates, and each plate served as one replicate. For sorted subsets, around 0.2 ug genomic DNA, equal to some 30,000 T cell genomes, was loaded into each replicate PCR. Purified libraries were measured with a Qubit 3.0 fluorometer, size-checked on a Bioanalyzer 2100, and measured again with the KAPA Library Quantification kit. A separate single-read 150-cycle Illumina NextSeq 550 flow cell was used to sequence each immunoSEQ 96-well plate. The original methods were these. Because the immunoSEQ output held only junctional sequences and lacked quality scores, the filtering could not match the filtering applied to full-length reads. Sequences were annotated with PyIR, a Python wrapper for IgBLAST v1.9, using IMGT germline references to assign V/J genes and CDR3. Any read was removed if the V/J assignment was weak (E-value above 1e-6), the CDR3 was missing, or the read contained stop codons, out-of-frame junctions, or ambiguous translated residues. V3J clonotypes were defined as sequences sharing an identical inferred V gene, J gene, and CDR3 amino acid sequence. To compute the percentage overlap between repertoires, the number of shared unique clonotypes was divided by the size of the smaller repertoire. Richness of each repertoire was evaluated using RTK rarefaction, the Chao1 estimator, and Recon v2.1 estimates of unobserved clonotypes. Generation probabilities for all TCRbeta clonotypes obtained by the gDNA method from a handful of donors were computed using OLGA. TCRdb re-hosts the immuneACCESS table, in-frame sequences only. Its copies lack some clones; in the studies checked, an unresolved V gene accounts for under half of them, and the cause for the rest is not known. The V and J calls and the clone size are those of that table, but D and trimming were determined from the DNA. The sample has roughly 520,000 clones on record, approximately 94% of them singletons. Under 0.065% of the sample goes to the ten largest clones.

Comments on this clone: No antigen is known for it. No much larger clonotype is one base removed from it; base qualities were not supplied.

The sequence came from a woman aged 25-40 years in good health. This sequence uses TRBV11-2 and TRBJ2-7; TRBD2 might be the D gene, on 6 matching bases. The sequenced sample was naive CD4+ T cells sorted from blood. According to the study, the label for this sample's cell subset or site signals: CD45RA+ positively selected. CDR3 reads: CASSPRPGLSSYEQYF. The sequence in DNA is TGTGCCAGCAGCCCGAGGCCGGGACTCAGTTCCTACGAGCAGTACTTC.